Listed below are T cell receptor beta chains from one sample, sequenced in a study of OX40 agonist ivuxolimab in advanced cancers. Produced via immunoSEQ multiplex PCR; TCRdb's table is partial and in-frame only. Of roughly 42,000 clones listed, 75% to 90% are singletons. This specimen was CD4+ or CD8+ T cells sorted from blood, taken in a trial of the OX40 agonist ivuxolimab. The receptors were sampled from an adult with an advanced solid tumor such as melanoma, head and neck, liver or kidney cancer. Both conserved end residues are part of each CDR3. Fields, in order: V gene, D gene, J gene, clone size, CDR3 protein, CDR3 DNA. D genes are given only for firm matches. Part of the rows lack a size; the others show once, few, many or a class for expanded clones.

TRBV27	TRBD2	TRBJ2-1	NA	CATLPTSGVYEQFF	TGTGCCACCCTTCCGACTAGCGGGGTCTATGAGCAGTTCTTC
TRBV28	TRBD1	TRBJ2-5	NA	CASSLGQGVLSWETQYF	TGTGCCAGCAGTCTCGGACAGGGGGTTTTATCGTGGGAGACCCAGTACTTC
TRBV15	NA	TRBJ2-3	NA	CATSRSLIAADTQYF	TGTGCCACCAGCAGATCCCTTATCGCGGCAGATACGCAGTATTTT
TRBV7-6	NA	TRBJ2-1	few	CASSLRVGGGDEQFF	TGTGCCAGCAGCTTAAGAGTCGGCGGTGGGGATGAGCAGTTCTTC
TRBV11-2	TRBD2	TRBJ2-1	NA	CASSLGPSGRAGEQFF	TGTGCCAGCAGCTTAGGTCCTAGCGGGAGAGCAGGGGAGCAGTTCTTC
TRBV5-4	NA	TRBJ2-3	NA	CASSWGTRGTDTQYF	TGTGCCAGCTCCTGGGGCACTAGAGGGACAGATACGCAGTATTTT
TRBV7-3	TRBD2	TRBJ2-2	NA	CASSPNGLAGASGGELFF	TGTGCCAGCAGCCCTAACGGACTAGCGGGAGCTTCGGGCGGGGAGCTGTTTTTT
TRBV21-1	NA	TRBJ2-1	NA	CASSTLSGRAHNEQFF	TGTGCCAGCAGCACCTTAAGCGGGAGGGCCCACAATGAGCAGTTCTTC
TRBV13	TRBD2	TRBJ2-7	NA	CASSSREAYEQYF	TGTGCCAGCAGCTCCCGGGAGGCCTACGAGCAGTACTTC
TRBV28	TRBD2	TRBJ2-3	NA	CASSPTSGRALVLADTQYF	TGTGCCAGCAGCCCCACTAGCGGGAGGGCCTTGGTTTTGGCAGATACGCAGTATTTT
TRBV28	NA	TRBJ1-1	NA	CASSRPGRNEAFF	TGTGCCAGCAGTAGACCGGGACGCAATGAAGCTTTCTTT
TRBV27	TRBD2	TRBJ2-1	NA	CASSPLAGGPNEQFF	TGTGCCAGCAGTCCTTTAGCGGGAGGGCCCAATGAGCAGTTCTTC
TRBV27	TRBD2	TRBJ2-5	NA	CASRELAGGQETQYF	TGTGCCAGCAGAGAACTAGCGGGGGGCCAAGAGACCCAGTACTTC
TRBV30	TRBD2	TRBJ2-7	NA	CAWGTSGSFDEQYF	TGTGCCTGGGGGACTAGCGGGAGTTTCGACGAGCAGTACTTC
TRBV7-6	NA	TRBJ2-3	NA	CASSASGSSTDTQYF	TGTGCCAGCAGCGCCAGCGGGTCTAGCACAGATACGCAGTATTTT
TRBV11-3	NA	TRBJ2-3	NA	CASSFRGKQGYTDTQYF	TGTGCCAGCAGCTTTAGGGGGAAACAGGGATACACAGATACGCAGTATTTT
TRBV6-1	NA	TRBJ1-1	once	CASSWSLAEAFF	TGTGCCAGCAGCTGGAGTCTAGCTGAAGCTTTCTTT
TRBV7-9	NA	TRBJ1-2	NA	CASSLAGKGVYGYTF	TGTGCCAGCAGCTTAGCGGGGAAAGGCGTCTATGGCTACACCTTC
TRBV27	TRBD2	TRBJ2-2	NA	CASRVAGNTGELFF	TGTGCCAGCAGGGTAGCGGGGAACACCGGGGAGCTGTTTTTT
TRBV10-3	NA	TRBJ1-6	once	CARGNSGGAYNSPLHF	TGTGCCAGGGGGAATTCTGGGGGAGCCTATAATTCACCCCTCCACTTT
TRBV23-1	NA	TRBJ2-1	NA	CASSLWDTRSYNEQFF	TGCGCCAGCAGTCTCTGGGACACCCGCTCCTACAATGAGCAGTTCTTC
TRBV15	NA	TRBJ1-4	few	CATTGDNEKLFF	TGTGCCACCACAGGGGATAATGAAAAACTGTTTTTT
TRBV27	TRBD2	TRBJ2-5	NA	CASSPLPLAGGETQYF	TGTGCCAGCAGTCCTCTCCCCCTAGCGGGGGGAGAGACCCAGTACTTC
TRBV7-9	TRBD1	TRBJ1-1	NA	CASSGFRGTANTEAFF	TGTGCCAGCAGCGGCTTTAGAGGGACAGCGAACACTGAAGCTTTCTTT
TRBV6-1	NA	TRBJ1-6	NA	CASRMILTDSPLHF	TGTGCCAGCAGGATGATCCTTACGGATTCACCCCTCCACTTT
TRBV19	TRBD2	TRBJ2-2	NA	CASLAGRTGELFF	TGTGCCAGTTTAGCGGGGCGCACCGGGGAGCTGTTTTTT
TRBV2	NA	TRBJ2-2	NA	CASSEEGSIPSGELFF	TGTGCCAGCAGTGAAGAGGGGTCCATTCCCTCCGGGGAGCTGTTTTTT
TRBV5-3	NA	TRBJ2-3	NA	CARSLLGTEITDTQYF	TGTGCCAGAAGCTTGTTAGGGACCGAAATCACAGATACGCAGTATTTT
TRBV7-2	NA	TRBJ2-7	NA	CASSLAADSSYEQYF	TGTGCCAGCAGCTTAGCGGCGGACAGCTCCTACGAGCAGTACTTC
TRBV13	NA	TRBJ2-5	NA	CASSLSTGPETQYF	TGTGCCAGCAGCTTATCGACAGGCCCGGAGACCCAGTACTTC
TRBV29-1	NA	TRBJ1-1	once	CSVELPQGMNTEAFF	TGCAGCGTTGAACTTCCTCAGGGGATGAACACTGAAGCTTTCTTT
TRBV4-3	NA	TRBJ1-3	NA	CASSQDRDPAATIYF	TGCGCCAGCAGCCAAGATCGCGACCCGGCGGCGACCATATATTTT
TRBV6-5	NA	TRBJ1-2	NA	CASSYVGETYGYTF	TGTGCCAGCAGTTACGTGGGGGAGACCTATGGCTACACCTTC
TRBV6-4	NA	TRBJ2-6	medium-sized	CASSDSKGSGANVLTF	TGTGCCAGCAGTGACTCAAAAGGATCTGGGGCCAACGTCCTGACTTTC
TRBV27	NA	TRBJ2-1	NA	CASSFDRAGYNEQFF	TGTGCCAGCAGTTTCGACAGGGCGGGATACAATGAGCAGTTCTTC